This T cell receptor beta chain was sequenced in a study of OX40 agonist ivuxolimab in advanced cancers. With 0 bases removed from V and 4 bases from J, the gap between germline ends came to 11 bases. Germline CDR1 reads SGHRS; CDR2 reads YFSETQ. The CDR3 extends over 15 amino acids. The protocol was immunoSEQ multiplex PCR, while the TCRdb copy is restricted to in-frame clones and leaves out a portion. The sample shows about 27,000 clones, about 86% of them seen only once. This material consisted of CD4+ or CD8+ T cells sorted from blood, taken in a trial of the OX40 agonist ivuxolimab. This clonotype originated in an adult with an advanced solid tumor such as melanoma, head and neck, liver or kidney cancer. The V and J genes are TRBV5-1 and TRBJ1-5, with D possibly TRBD1 on 5 matching bases. The CDR3 sequence is CASSLGGAQNQPQHF. Written as DNA, the CDR3 is TGCGCCAGCAGCTTGGGTGGGGCACAGAATCAGCCCCAGCATTTT.